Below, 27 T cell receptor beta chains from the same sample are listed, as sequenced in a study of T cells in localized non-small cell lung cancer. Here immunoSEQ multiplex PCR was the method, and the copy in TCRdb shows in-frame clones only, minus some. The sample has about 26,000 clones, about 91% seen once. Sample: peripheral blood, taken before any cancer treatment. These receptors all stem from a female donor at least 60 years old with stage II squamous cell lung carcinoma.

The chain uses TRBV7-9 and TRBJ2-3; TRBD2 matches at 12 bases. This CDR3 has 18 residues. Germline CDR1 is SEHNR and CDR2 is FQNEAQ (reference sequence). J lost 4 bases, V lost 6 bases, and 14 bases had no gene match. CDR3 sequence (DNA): TGTGCCAGCAGTCAAGGACTAGCGGGATTCTATGGGGCAGATACGCAGTATTTT. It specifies CASSQGLAGFYGADTQYF. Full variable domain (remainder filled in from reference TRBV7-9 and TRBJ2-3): DTGVSQNPRHKITKRGQNVTFRCDPISEHNRLYWYRQTLGQGPEFLTYFQNEAQLEKSRLLSDRFSAERPKGSFSTLEIQRTEQGDSAMYLCASSQGLAGFYGADTQYFGPGTRLTVL.

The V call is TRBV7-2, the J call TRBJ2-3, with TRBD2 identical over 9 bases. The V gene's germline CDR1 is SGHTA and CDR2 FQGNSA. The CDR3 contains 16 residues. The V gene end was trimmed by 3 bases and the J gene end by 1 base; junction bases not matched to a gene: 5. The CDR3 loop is CASSFYSGGRTDTQYF. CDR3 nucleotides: TGTGCCAGCAGCTTCTACAGCGGGGGGCGCACAGATACGCAGTATTTT.

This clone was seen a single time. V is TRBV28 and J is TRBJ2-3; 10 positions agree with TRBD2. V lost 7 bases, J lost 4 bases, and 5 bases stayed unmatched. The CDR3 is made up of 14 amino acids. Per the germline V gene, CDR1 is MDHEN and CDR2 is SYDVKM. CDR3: CASTAGGRADTQYF. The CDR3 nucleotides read TGTGCCAGCACAGCGGGGGGGCGAGCAGATACGCAGTATTTT.

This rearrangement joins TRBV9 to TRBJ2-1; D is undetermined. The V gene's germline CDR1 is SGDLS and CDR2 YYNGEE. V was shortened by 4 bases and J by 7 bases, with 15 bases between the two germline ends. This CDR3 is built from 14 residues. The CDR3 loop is CASSLRTGWNEQFF. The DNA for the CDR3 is TGTGCCAGCAGCCTACGGACGGGTTGGAATGAGCAGTTCTTC.

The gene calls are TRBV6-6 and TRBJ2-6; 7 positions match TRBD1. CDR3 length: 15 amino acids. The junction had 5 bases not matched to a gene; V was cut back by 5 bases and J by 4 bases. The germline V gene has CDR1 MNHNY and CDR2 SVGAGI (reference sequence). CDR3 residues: CASSDTGAGANVLTF. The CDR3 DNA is TGTGCCAGCAGTGACACAGGGGCCGGGGCCAACGTCCTGACTTTC.

The CDR3 protein is CASSANRGRNTEAFF. The CDR3 DNA sequence: TGTGCCAGCAGCGCAAACAGGGGCAGGAACACTGAAGCTTTCTTT. The chain links TRBV11-1 to TRBJ1-1, with 7 nucleotides matching TRBD1. The V gene's germline CDR1 is SGHAT and CDR2 FQDESV (reference sequence). Trimming took 5 bases from V and 1 from J; bases not matched to a gene: 7. This CDR3 contains 15 residues.

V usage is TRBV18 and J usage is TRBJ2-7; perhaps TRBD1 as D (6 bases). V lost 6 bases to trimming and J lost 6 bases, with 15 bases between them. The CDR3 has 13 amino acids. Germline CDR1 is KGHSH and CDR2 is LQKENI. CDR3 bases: TGTGCCAGCTCCCCGAACCAGGGGTTCGAGCAGTACTTC. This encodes CASSPNQGFEQYF.

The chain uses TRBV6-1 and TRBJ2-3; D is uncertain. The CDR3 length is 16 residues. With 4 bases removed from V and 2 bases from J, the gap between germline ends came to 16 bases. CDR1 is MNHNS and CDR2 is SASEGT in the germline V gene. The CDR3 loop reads CASSVGPGSNTDTQYF. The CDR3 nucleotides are TGTGCCAGCAGTGTAGGTCCTGGGTCTAACACAGATACGCAGTATTTT.

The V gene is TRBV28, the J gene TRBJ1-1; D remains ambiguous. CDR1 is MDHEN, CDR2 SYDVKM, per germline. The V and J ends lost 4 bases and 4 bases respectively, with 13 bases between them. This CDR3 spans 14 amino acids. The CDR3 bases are TGTGCCAGCAGTTCCCCAGGCATGAGCACTGAAGCTTTCTTT. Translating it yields CASSSPGMSTEAFF.

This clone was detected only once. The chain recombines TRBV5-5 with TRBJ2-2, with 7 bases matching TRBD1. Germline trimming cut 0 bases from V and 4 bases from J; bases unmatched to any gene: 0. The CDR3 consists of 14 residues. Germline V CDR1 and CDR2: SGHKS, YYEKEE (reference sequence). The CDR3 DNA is TGTGCCAGCAGCTTGGACAGGGGCACCGGGGAGCTGTTTTTT. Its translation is CASSLDRGTGELFF.

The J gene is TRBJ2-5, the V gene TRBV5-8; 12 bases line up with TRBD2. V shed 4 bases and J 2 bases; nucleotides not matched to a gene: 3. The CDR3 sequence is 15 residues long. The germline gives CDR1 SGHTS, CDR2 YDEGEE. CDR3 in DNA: TGTGCCAGCAGCCTCGGGACTAGCGGGCAAGAGACCCAGTACTTC. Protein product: CASSLGTSGQETQYF. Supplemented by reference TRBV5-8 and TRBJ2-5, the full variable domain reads EAGVTQSPTHLIKTRGQQATLRCSPISGHTSVYWYQQALGLGLQFLLWYDEGEERNRGNFPPRFSGRQFPNYSSELNVNALELEDSALYLCASSLGTSGQETQYFGPGTRLLVL.

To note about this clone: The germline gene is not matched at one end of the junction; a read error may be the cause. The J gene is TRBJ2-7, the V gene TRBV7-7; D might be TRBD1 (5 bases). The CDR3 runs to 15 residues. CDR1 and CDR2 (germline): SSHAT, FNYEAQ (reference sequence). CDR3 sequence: CASSLEAGYYHEQYF. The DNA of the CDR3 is TGTGCTAGCAGCTTAGAGGCAGGGTACTATCACGAGCAGTACTTC.

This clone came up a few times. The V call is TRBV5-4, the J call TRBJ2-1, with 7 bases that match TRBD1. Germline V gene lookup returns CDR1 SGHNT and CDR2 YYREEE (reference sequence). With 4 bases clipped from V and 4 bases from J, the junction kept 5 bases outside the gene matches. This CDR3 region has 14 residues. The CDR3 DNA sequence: TGTGCCAGCAGCCCGGGACAGCAATACAATGAGCAGTTCTTC. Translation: CASSPGQQYNEQFF. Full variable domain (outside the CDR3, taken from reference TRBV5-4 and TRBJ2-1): ETGVTQSPTHLIKTRGQQVTLRCSSQSGHNTVSWYQQALGQGPQFIFQYYREEENGRGNFPPRFSGLQFPNYSSELNVNALELDDSALYLCASSPGQQYNEQFFGPGTRLTVL.

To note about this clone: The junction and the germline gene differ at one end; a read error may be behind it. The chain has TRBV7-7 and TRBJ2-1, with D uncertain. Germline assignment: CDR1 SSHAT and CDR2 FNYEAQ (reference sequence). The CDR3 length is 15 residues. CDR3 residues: CASSLASSLYNEQFF. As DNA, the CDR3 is TGTGCTAGCAGCTTAGCATCCAGCCTCTACAATGAGCAGTTCTTC.

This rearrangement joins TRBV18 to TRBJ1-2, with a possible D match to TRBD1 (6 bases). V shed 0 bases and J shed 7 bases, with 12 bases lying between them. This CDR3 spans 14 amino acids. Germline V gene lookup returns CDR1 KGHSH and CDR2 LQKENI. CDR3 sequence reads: CASSPPAGEGGYTF. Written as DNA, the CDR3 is TGTGCCAGCTCACCACCGGCAGGGGAAGGTGGCTACACCTTC.

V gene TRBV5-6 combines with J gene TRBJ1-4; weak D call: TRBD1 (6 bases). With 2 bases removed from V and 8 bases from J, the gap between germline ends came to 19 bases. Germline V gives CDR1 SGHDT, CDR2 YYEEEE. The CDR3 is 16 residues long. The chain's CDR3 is CASSFGGRVKWEKLFF. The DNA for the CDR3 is TGTGCCAGCAGCTTCGGGGGCAGGGTTAAATGGGAAAAACTGTTTTTT.

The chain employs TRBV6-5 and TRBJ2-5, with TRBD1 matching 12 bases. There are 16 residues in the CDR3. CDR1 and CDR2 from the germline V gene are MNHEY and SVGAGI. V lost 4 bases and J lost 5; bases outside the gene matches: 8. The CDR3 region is CASSSWGTGGGETQYF. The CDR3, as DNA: TGTGCCAGCAGTTCATGGGGGACAGGGGGCGGTGAGACCCAGTACTTC.

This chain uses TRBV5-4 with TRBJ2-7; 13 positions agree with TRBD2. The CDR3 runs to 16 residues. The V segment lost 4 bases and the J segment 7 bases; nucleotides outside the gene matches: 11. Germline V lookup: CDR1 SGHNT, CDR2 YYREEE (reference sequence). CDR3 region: CASSRLAGGFPKEQYF. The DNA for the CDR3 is TGTGCCAGCAGCAGACTAGCGGGGGGATTCCCTAAGGAGCAGTACTTC. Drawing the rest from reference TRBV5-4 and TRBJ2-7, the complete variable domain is ETGVTQSPTHLIKTRGQQVTLRCSSQSGHNTVSWYQQALGQGPQFIFQYYREEENGRGNFPPRFSGLQFPNYSSELNVNALELDDSALYLCASSRLAGGFPKEQYFGPGTRLTVT.

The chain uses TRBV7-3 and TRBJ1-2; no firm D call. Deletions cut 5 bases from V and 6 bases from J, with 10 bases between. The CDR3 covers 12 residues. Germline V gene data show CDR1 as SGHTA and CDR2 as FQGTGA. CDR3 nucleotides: TGTGCCAGCAGCCTAGGGAAAAATGGCTACACCTTC. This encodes CASSLGKNGYTF.

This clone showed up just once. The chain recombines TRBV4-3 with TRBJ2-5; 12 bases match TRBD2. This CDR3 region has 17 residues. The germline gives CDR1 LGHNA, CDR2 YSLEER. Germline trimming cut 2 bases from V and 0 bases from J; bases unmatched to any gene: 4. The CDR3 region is CASSQRLAGEYQETQYF. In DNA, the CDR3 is TGCGCCAGCAGCCAACGACTAGCGGGGGAGTACCAAGAGACCCAGTACTTC.

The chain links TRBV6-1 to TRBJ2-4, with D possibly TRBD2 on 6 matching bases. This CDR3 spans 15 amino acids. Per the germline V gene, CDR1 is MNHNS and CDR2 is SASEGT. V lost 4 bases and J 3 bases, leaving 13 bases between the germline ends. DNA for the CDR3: TGTGCCAGCAGTGGCTCGGGCGGGGTCAAAAACATTCAGTACTTC. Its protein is CASSGSGGVKNIQYF.

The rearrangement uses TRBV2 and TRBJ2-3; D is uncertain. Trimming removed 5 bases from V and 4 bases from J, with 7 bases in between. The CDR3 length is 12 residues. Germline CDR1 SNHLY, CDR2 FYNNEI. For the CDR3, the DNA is TGTGCCAGCAGTTCCACACCAGATACGCAGTATTTT. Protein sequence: CASSSTPDTQYF. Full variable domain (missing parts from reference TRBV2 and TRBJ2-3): EPEVTQTPSHQVTQMGQEVILRCVPISNHLYFYWYRQILGQKVEFLVSFYNNEISEKSEIFDDQFSVERPDGSNFTLKIRSTKLEDSAMYFCASSSTPDTQYFGPGTRLTVL.

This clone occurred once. CDR3 DNA sequence: TGTGCCAGCAGCTTAGGCCCTAGCGGGAGTAGGGAGACCCAGTACTTC. Amino acids: CASSLGPSGSRETQYF. The V and J genes are TRBV7-2 and TRBJ2-5; 10 nucleotides match TRBD2. Germline CDR1 and CDR2: SGHTA and FQGNSA. The CDR3 runs to 16 residues. V shed 1 base and J 5 bases; nucleotides not matched to a gene: 7.

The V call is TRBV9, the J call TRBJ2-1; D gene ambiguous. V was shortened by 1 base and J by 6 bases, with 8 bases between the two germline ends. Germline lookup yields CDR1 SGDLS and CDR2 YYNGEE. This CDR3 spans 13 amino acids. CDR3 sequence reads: CASSVRRANEQFF. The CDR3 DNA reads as TGTGCCAGCAGCGTAAGGAGAGCCAATGAGCAGTTCTTC.

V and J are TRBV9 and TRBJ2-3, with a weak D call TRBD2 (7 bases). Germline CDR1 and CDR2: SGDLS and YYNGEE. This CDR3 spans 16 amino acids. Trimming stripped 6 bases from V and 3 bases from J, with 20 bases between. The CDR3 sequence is CASISDWGGTTDTQYF. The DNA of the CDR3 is TGTGCCAGCATCTCTGATTGGGGGGGGACAACAGATACGCAGTATTTT. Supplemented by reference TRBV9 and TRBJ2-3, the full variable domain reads DSGVTQTPKHLITATGQRVTLRCSPRSGDLSVYWYQQSLDQGLQFLIQYYNGEERAKGNILERFSAQQFPDLHSELNLSSLELGDSALYFCASISDWGGTTDTQYFGPGTRLTVL.

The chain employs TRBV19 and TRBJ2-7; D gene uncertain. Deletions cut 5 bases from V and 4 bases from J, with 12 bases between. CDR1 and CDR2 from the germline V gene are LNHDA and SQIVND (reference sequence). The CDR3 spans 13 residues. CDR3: CASSEGQMYEQYF. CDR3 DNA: TGTGCCAGTAGTGAAGGGCAGATGTACGAGCAGTACTTC.

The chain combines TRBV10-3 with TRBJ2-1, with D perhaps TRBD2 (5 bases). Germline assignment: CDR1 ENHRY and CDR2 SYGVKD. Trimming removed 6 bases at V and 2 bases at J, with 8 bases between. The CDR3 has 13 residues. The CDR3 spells CAISSGTYNEQFF. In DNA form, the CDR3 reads TGTGCCATCAGCTCCGGGACCTACAATGAGCAGTTCTTC.